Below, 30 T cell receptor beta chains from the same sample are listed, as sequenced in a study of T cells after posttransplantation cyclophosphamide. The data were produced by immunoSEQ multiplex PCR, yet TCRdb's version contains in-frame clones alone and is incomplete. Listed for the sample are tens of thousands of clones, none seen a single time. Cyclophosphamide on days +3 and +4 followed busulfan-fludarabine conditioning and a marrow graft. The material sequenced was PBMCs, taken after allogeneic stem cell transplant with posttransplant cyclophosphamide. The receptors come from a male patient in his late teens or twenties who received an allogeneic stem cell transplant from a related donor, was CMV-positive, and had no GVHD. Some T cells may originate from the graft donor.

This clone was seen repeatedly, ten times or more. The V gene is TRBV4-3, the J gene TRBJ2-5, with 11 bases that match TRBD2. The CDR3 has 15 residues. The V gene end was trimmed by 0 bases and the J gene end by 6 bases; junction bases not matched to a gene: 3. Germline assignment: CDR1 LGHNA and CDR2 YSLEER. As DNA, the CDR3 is TGCGCCAGCAGCCAAGAAGCTAGCGGGAGGAAGACCCAGTACTTC. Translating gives CASSQEASGRKTQYF.

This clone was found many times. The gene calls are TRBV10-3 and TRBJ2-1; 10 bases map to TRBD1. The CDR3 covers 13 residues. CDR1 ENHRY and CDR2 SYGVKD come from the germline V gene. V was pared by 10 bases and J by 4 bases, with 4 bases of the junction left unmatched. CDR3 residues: CATPGQGYNEQFF. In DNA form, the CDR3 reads TGTGCCACCCCGGGACAGGGGTACAATGAGCAGTTCTTC.

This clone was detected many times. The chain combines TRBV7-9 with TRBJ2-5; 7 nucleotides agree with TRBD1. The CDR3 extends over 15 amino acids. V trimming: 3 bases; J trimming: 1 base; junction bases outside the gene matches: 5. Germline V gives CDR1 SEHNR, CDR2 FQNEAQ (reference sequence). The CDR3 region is CASSFLTGAQETQYF. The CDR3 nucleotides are TGTGCCAGCAGCTTCCTCACAGGGGCCCAAGAGACCCAGTACTTC.

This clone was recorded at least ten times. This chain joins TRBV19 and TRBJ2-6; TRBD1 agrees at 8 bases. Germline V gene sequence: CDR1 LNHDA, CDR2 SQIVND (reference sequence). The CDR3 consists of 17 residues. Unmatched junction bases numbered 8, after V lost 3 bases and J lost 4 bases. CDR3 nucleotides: TGTGCCAGTAGTATGCCGACAGGGGTGAAGGGGGCCAACGTCCTGACTTTC. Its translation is CASSMPTGVKGANVLTF.

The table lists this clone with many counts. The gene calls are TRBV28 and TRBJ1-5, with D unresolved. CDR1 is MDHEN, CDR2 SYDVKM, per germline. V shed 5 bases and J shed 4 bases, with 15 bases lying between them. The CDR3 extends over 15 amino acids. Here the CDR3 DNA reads TGTGCCAGCAGTAAGCTCGACGGACTTAATCAGCCCCAGCATTTT. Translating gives CASSKLDGLNQPQHF.

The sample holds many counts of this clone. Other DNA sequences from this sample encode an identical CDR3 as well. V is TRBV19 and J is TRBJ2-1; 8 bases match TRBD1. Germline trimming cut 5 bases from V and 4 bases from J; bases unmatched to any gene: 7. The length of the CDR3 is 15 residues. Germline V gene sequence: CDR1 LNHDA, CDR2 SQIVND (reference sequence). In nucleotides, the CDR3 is TGTGCCAGTAGTCTTGACAGGGGAGCGTACAATGAGCAGTTCTTC. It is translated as CASSLDRGAYNEQFF.

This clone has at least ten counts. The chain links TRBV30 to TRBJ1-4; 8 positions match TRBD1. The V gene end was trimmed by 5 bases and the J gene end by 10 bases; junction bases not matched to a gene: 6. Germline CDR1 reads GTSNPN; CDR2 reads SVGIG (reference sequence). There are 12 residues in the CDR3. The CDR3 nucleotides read TGTGCCTGGGGACAGGGCTATGGAAAACTGTTTTTT. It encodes CAWGQGYGKLFF.

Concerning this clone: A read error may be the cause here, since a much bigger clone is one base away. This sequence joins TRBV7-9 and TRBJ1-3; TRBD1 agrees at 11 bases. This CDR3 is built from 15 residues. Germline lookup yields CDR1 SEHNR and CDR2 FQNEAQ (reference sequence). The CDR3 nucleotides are TGTGCCAGCAGCTGGACAGGGGGCGCTGGAAACGCCATATATTTT. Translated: CASSWTGGAGNAIYF.

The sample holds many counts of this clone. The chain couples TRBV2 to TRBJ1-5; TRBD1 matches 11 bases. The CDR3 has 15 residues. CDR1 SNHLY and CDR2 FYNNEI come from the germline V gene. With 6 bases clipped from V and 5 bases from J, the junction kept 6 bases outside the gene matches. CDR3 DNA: TGTGCCAGCAGCCCGGACAGGGGGCGATATCAGCCCCAGCATTTT. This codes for CASSPDRGRYQPQHF.

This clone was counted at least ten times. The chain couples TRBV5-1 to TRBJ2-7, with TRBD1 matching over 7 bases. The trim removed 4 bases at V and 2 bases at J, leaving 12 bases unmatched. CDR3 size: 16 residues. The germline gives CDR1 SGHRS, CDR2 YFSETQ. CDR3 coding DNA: TGCGCCAGCAGCGGCTCCGGGACAGTACGCACCTACGAGCAGTACTTC. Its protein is CASSGSGTVRTYEQYF.

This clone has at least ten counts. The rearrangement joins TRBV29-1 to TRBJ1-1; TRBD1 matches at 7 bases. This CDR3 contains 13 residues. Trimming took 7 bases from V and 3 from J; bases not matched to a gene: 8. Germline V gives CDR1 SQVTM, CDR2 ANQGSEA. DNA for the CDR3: TGCAGCGGCAGACAGGGTGGAGACACTGAAGCTTTCTTT. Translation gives CSGRQGGDTEAFF.

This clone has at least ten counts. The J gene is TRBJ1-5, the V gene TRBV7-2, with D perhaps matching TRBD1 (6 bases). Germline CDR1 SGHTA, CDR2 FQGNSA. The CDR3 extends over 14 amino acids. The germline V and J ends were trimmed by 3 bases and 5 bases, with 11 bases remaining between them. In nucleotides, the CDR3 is TGTGCCAGCAGCTTTGTACAGGGCGATCAGCCCCAGCATTTT. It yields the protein CASSFVQGDQPQHF.

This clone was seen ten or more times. CDR3 in DNA: TGTGCCAGCAGACCCACAGGGTGGGGAGATACGCAGTATTTT. Protein: CASRPTGWGDTQYF. This rearrangement joins TRBV2 to TRBJ2-3, with D perhaps TRBD1 (6 bases). The CDR3 runs to 14 residues. Germline V gives CDR1 SNHLY, CDR2 FYNNEI. The V gene lost 6 bases and the J gene lost 5 bases, with 15 bases spanning the gap. The full variable domain, completed using reference TRBV2 and TRBJ2-3, is EPEVTQTPSHQVTQMGQEVILRCVPISNHLYFYWYRQILGQKVEFLVSFYNNEISEKSEIFDDQFSVERPDGSNFTLKIRSTKLEDSAMYFCASRPTGWGDTQYFGPGTRLTVL.

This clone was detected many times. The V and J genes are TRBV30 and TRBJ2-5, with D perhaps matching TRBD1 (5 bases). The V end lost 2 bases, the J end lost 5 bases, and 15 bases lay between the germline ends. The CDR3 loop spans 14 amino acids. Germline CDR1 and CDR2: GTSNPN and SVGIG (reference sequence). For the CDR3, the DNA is TGTGCCTGGAGTATGGGCAGGAAGGGGGAGACCCAGTACTTC. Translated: CAWSMGRKGETQYF.

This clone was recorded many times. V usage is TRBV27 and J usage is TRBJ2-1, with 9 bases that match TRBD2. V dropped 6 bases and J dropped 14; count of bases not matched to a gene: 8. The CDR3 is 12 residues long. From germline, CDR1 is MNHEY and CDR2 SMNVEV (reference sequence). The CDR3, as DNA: TGTGCCAGCAGGAGTAGCGGGAGAGGAGAGTTCTTC. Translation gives CASRSSGRGEFF.

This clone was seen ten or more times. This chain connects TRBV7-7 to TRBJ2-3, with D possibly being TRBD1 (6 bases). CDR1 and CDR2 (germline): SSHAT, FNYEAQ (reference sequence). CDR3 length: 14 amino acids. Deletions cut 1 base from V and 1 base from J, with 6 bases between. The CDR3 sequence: CASSLGQGTDTQYF. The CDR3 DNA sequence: TGTGCCAGCAGCTTAGGACAGGGCACAGATACGCAGTATTTT.

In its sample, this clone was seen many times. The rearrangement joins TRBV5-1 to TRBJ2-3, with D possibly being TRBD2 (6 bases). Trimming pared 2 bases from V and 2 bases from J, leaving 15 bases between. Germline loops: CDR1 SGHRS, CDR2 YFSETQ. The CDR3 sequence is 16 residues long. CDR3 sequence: CASSFVVGGNTDTQYF. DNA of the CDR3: TGCGCCAGCAGCTTTGTTGTGGGAGGAAACACAGATACGCAGTATTTT.

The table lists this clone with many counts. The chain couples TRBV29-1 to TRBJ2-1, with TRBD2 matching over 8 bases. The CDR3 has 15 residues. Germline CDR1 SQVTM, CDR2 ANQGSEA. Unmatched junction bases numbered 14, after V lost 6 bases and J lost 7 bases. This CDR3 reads CSVGPGTRRRNEQFF. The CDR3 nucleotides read TGCAGCGTAGGCCCCGGGACTAGGCGGAGGAATGAGCAGTTCTTC.

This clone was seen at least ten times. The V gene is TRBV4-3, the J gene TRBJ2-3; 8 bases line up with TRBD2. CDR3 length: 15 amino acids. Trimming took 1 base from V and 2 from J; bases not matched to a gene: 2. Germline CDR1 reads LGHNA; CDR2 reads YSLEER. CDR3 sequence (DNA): TGCGCCAGCAGCCAAGCGGGAGGGTCCACAGATACGCAGTATTTT. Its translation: CASSQAGGSTDTQYF.

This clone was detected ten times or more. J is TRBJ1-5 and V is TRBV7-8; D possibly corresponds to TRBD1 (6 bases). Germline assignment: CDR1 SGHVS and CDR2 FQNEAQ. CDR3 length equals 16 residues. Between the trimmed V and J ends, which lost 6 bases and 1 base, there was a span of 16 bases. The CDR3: CASRSGHGGSNQPQHF. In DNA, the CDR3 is TGTGCCAGCAGATCGGGACACGGTGGGAGCAATCAGCCCCAGCATTTT.

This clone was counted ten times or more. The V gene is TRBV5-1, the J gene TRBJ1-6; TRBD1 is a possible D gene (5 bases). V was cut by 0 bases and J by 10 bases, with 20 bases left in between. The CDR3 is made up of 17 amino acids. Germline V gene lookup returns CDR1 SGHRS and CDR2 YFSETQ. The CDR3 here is CASSLGATGSLRSPLHF. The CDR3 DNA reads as TGCGCCAGCAGCTTGGGGGCAACAGGTTCCTTGAGATCACCCCTCCACTTT.

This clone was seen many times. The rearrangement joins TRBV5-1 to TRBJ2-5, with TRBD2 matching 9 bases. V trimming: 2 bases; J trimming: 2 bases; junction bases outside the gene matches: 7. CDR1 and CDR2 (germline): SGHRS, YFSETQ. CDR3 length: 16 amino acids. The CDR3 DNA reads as TGCGCCAGCAGCTTAACCCCTAGCGGGGCACAAGAGACCCAGTACTTC. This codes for CASSLTPSGAQETQYF.

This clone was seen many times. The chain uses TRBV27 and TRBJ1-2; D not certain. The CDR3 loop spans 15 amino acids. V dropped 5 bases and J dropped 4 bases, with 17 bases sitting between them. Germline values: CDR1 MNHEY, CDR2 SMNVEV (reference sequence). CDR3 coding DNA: TGTGCCAGCAGTCCCTCAGGCAGTCTCCTCTATGGCTACACCTTC. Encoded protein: CASSPSGSLLYGYTF.

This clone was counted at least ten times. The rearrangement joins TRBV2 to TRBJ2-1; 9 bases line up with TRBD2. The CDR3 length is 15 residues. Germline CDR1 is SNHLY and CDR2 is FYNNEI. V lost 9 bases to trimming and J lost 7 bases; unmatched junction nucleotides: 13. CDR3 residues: CARDFLAGSKNEQFF. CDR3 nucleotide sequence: TGTGCCAGAGATTTCCTAGCGGGGTCGAAGAATGAGCAGTTCTTC.

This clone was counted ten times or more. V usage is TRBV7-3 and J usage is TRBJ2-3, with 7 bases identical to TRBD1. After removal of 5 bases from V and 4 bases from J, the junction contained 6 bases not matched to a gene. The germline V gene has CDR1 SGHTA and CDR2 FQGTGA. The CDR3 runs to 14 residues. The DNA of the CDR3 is TGTGCCAGCAGCACAGGACAGGTGGCAGATACGCAGTATTTT. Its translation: CASSTGQVADTQYF.

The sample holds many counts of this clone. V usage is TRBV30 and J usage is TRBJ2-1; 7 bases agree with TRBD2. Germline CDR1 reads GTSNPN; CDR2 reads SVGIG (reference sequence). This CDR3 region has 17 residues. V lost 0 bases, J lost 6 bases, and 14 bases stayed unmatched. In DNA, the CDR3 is TGTGCCTGGAGTGTAAGGTCCTCGAGACTAGCACTCAATGAGCAGTTCTTC. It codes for CAWSVRSSRLALNEQFF.

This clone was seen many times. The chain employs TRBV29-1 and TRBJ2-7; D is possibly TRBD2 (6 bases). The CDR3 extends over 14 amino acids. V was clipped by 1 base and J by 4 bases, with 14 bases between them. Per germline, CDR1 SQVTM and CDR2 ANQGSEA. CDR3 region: CSVEVGDGGYEQYF. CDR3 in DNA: TGCAGCGTTGAAGTCGGAGACGGGGGATACGAGCAGTACTTC.

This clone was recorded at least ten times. The CDR3: CASSPAASPDIQYF. The CDR3, as DNA: TGTGCCAGCTCACCAGCCGCATCCCCGGACATTCAGTACTTC. The J gene is TRBJ2-4, the V gene TRBV18, with unresolved D. Germline values: CDR1 KGHSH, CDR2 LQKENI. This CDR3 has 14 residues. Trimming shortened V by 2 bases and J by 8 bases, and 13 bases separated the two germline ends.

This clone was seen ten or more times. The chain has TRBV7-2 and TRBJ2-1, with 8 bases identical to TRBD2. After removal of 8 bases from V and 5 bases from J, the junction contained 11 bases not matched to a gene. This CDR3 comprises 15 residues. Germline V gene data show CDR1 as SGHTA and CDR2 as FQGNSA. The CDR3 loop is CASSLGGGLHNEQFF. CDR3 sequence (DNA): TGTGCCAGCTCCTTAGGCGGGGGGTTACACAATGAGCAGTTCTTC.

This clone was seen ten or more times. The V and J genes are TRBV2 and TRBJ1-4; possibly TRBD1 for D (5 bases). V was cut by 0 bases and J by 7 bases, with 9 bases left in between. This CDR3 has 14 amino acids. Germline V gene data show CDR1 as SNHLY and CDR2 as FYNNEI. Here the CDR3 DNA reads TGTGCCAGCAGTGAAGCAGGGGTTGGTGAAAAACTGTTTTTT. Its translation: CASSEAGVGEKLFF.